These 11 T cell receptor beta chains came from one sample sequenced in a study of shared clonotypes between healthy human individuals. Repertoires were generated with immunoSEQ multiplex PCR, while TCRdb's copy carries only in-frame clones and drops some. The sample records over 95,000 clones, 68% being singletons. The sequenced sample consisted of memory CD8+ T cells sorted from blood. Documented subset: CD45RO+ cells pooled with CCR7-negative TemRA cells. The receptors shown here come from a woman under 40 in good health.

J is TRBJ2-1 and V is TRBV5-1; 9 nucleotides line up with TRBD2. Trimming cost V 0 bases and J 4 bases; bases outside gene matches: 2. The CDR3 is 15 amino acids. Germline V gene data show CDR1 as SGHRS and CDR2 as YFSETQ. The CDR3 DNA sequence: TGCGCCAGCAGCTTGGGCAGCGGGGGGTACAATGAGCAGTTCTTC. It specifies CASSLGSGGYNEQFF.

As to this clone: Being one base from a much bigger clone, this may be a read error. In the same sample, other DNA sequences code for this CDR3. The chain has TRBV6-4 and TRBJ2-3, with TRBD2 matching over 8 bases. This CDR3 is built from 15 residues. V lost 3 bases to trimming and J lost 0 bases; unmatched junction nucleotides: 2. The germline CDR1 and CDR2 sequences are MRHNA and SNTAGT. As DNA, the CDR3 is TGTGCCAGCAGTGAGGCTAGCGGGAGCACAGATACGCAGTATTTT. This encodes CASSEASGSTDTQYF.

This clone occurred a few times. CDR3 nucleotides: TGTGCCAGCAGTGTCGCCGGGACAGGGGGAAATGAGCAGTTCTTC. It translates to CASSVAGTGGNEQFF. The chain links TRBV6-4 to TRBJ2-1; TRBD1 agrees at 11 bases. The CDR3 is 15 residues long. From germline, CDR1 is MRHNA and CDR2 SNTAGT. The ends lost 4 bases at V and 7 bases at J; junction bases unmatched: 6.

This clone was observed a single time. The genes are TRBV5-1 and TRBJ2-1, with D maybe TRBD2 (5 bases). CDR1 is SGHRS and CDR2 is YFSETQ in the germline V gene. The length of the CDR3 is 14 residues. Trimming pared 2 bases from V and 3 bases from J, leaving 9 bases between. CDR3 protein: CASSLPGIYNEQFF. The CDR3 nucleotides read TGCGCCAGCAGCTTACCGGGGATCTACAATGAGCAGTTCTTC.

This chain connects TRBV10-2 to TRBJ2-4; 12 bases agree with TRBD2. CDR1 and CDR2 from the germline V gene are WSHSY and SAAADI. The CDR3 is 18 amino acids. Germline trimming cut 5 bases from V and 1 base from J; bases unmatched to any gene: 9. In DNA, the CDR3 is TGCGCCAGCAGTCAATTTCGGACTAGCGGGACTGCCAAAAACATTCAGTACTTC. Translated, it gives CASSQFRTSGTAKNIQYF.

The chain links TRBV13 to TRBJ2-7; D might be TRBD2 (5 bases). CDR1 is PRHDT, CDR2 FYEKMQ, per germline (reference sequence). V lost 0 bases to trimming and J lost 4 bases, with 10 bases between them. The CDR3 has 14 residues. The CDR3 DNA follows: TGTGCCAGCAGCTTAGGCCGAGCGGCATACGAGCAGTACTTC. It encodes CASSLGRAAYEQYF. Full variable domain (remainder filled in from reference TRBV13 and TRBJ2-7): AAGVIQSPRHLIKEKRETATLKCYPIPRHDTVYWYQQGPGQDPQFLISFYEKMQSDKGSIPDRFSAQQFSDYHSELNMSSLELGDSALYFCASSLGRAAYEQYFGPGTRLTVT.

This clone was seen only once. V is TRBV10-2 and J is TRBJ2-7, with unresolved D. This CDR3 has 16 residues. Trimming removed 3 bases at V and 0 bases at J, with 15 bases between. The germline V gene encodes CDR1 WSHSY and CDR2 SAAADI. The CDR3 DNA follows: TGCGCCAGCAGTGATCCAATTGCTACGAGCTCCTACGAGCAGTACTTC. The encoded protein is CASSDPIATSSYEQYF.

This clone was counted ten times or more. This chain joins TRBV28 and TRBJ2-2; D is perhaps TRBD2 (6 bases). Germline lookup yields CDR1 MDHEN and CDR2 SYDVKM. The CDR3 extends over 16 amino acids. Trimming shortened V by 9 bases and J by 4 bases, and 21 bases separated the two germline ends. This CDR3 reads CASSVVDSGVTGELFF. The CDR3 DNA reads TGTGCCAGTTCAGTGGTAGATAGCGGAGTCACCGGGGAGCTGTTTTTT. Using reference TRBV28 and TRBJ2-2 for the parts outside the CDR3, the full variable domain is DVKVTQSSRYLVKRTGEKVFLECVQDMDHENMFWYRQDPGLGLRLIYFSYDVKMKEKGDIPEGYSVSREKKERFSLILESASTNQTSMYLCASSVVDSGVTGELFFGEGSRLTVL.

The rearrangement joins TRBV2 to TRBJ2-1; no clear D gene. Germline CDR1 is SNHLY and CDR2 is FYNNEI. The CDR3 totals 12 residues. V lost 6 bases to trimming and J lost 6 bases, with 9 bases between them. The DNA for the CDR3 is TGTGCCAGCAGGGAGATTGGCAATGAGCAGTTCTTC. It translates to CASREIGNEQFF. The full variable domain, with the rest looked up from reference TRBV2 and TRBJ2-1, is EPEVTQTPSHQVTQMGQEVILRCVPISNHLYFYWYRQILGQKVEFLVSFYNNEISEKSEIFDDQFSVERPDGSNFTLKIRSTKLEDSAMYFCASREIGNEQFFGPGTRLTVL.

This clone was detected only once. The J gene is TRBJ2-3, the V gene TRBV6-4, with 8 bases identical to TRBD1. This CDR3 comprises 13 residues. Per the germline V gene, CDR1 is MRHNA and CDR2 is SNTAGT. V shed 6 bases and J 4 bases; nucleotides not matched to a gene: 3. As DNA, the CDR3 is TGTGCCAGCAGGGACAGGGAGGCAGATACGCAGTATTTT. Translated, it gives CASRDREADTQYF.

V is TRBV6-5 and J is TRBJ2-7; D could derive from TRBD1 or TRBD2 (5 bases each). Germline CDR1 and CDR2: MNHEY and SVGAGI. The CDR3 covers 14 residues. V lost 2 bases, J lost 0 bases, and 8 bases lay in between. CDR3 DNA: TGTGCCAGCAGTTACGGGACGGACTCCTACGAGCAGTACTTC. This encodes CASSYGTDSYEQYF.